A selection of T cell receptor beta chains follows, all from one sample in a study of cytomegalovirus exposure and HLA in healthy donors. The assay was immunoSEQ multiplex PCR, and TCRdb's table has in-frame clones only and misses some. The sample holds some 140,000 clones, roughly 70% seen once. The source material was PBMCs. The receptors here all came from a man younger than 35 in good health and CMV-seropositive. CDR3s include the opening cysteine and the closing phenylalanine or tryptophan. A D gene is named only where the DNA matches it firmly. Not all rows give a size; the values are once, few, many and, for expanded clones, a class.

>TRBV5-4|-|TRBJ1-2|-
CASSPGSRGLGYGYTF
TGTGCCAGCAGCCCCGGGTCGCGGGGGCTTGGCTATGGCTACACCTTC
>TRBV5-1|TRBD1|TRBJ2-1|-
CASSAIEGQGAYNEQFF
TGCGCCAGCAGCGCGATAGAGGGACAGGGGGCATACAATGAGCAGTTCTTC
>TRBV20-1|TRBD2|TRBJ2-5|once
CSATGGETQYF
TGCAGTGCTACGGGGGGGGAGACCCAGTACTTC
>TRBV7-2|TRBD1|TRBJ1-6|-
CASSLEGQYNSPLHF
TGTGCCAGCAGCTTAGAGGGACAGTATAATTCACCCCTCCACTTT
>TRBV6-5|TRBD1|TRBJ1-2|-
CASSREGTGGYGYTF
TGTGCCAGCAGTCGCGAAGGGACAGGGGGCTATGGCTACACCTTC
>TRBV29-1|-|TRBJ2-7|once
CSSTDSYEQYF
TGCAGCTCTACGGACAGCTACGAGCAGTACTTC
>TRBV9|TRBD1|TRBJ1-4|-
CASSVEGTGYEKLFF
TGTGCCAGCAGCGTAGAAGGGACAGGATACGAAAAACTGTTTTTT
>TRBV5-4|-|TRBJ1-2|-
CASSLVGQGIHGYTF
TGTGCCAGCAGCTTGGTAGGGCAGGGGATTCATGGCTACACCTTC
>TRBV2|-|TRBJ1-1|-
CASSEASPRQFTEAFF
TGTGCCAGCAGTGAAGCGTCCCCGAGACAGTTCACTGAAGCTTTCTTT
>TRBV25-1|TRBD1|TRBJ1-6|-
CASSTGNAYNSPLHF
TGTGCCAGCTCGACAGGGAATGCCTATAATTCACCCCTCCACTTT
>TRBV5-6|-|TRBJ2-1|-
CASSLAVGSHEQFF
TGTGCCAGCAGCTTGGCAGTTGGTAGCCATGAGCAGTTCTTC
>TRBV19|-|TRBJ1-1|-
CASSIWSGGTLEAFF
TGTGCCAGTAGTATTTGGTCCGGCGGGACCCTTGAAGCTTTCTTT
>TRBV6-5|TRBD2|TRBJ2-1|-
CASSRGGSANEQFF
TGTGCCAGCAGTCGCGGGGGTAGCGCTAATGAGCAGTTCTTC
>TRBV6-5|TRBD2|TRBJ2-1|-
CASSRAGDYNEQFF
TGTGCCAGCAGTCGAGCGGGGGACTACAATGAGCAGTTCTTC
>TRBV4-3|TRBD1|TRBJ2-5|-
CASSLDREETQYF
TGCGCCAGCAGCCTCGACAGGGAAGAGACCCAGTACTTC
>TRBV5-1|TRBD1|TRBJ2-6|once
CASSWEQGANGANVLTF
TGCGCCAGCAGCTGGGAACAGGGGGCTAATGGGGCCAACGTCCTGACTTTC
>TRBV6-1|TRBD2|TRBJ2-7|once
CASSESGSGRYEQYF
TGTGCCAGCAGTGAAAGTGGGAGCGGGAGGTACGAGCAGTACTTC
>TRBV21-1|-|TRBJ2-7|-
CASSNRGHEQYF
TGTGCCAGCAGCAACAGGGGGCACGAGCAGTACTTT
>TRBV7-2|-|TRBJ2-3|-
CASSFLYTDTQYF
TGTGCCAGCAGCTTCCTATACACAGATACGCAGTATTTT
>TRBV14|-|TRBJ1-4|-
CASSQLGTLFF
TGTGCCAGCAGCCAGCTGGGGACTCTTTTTTTT
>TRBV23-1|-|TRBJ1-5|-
CASSPHARGPCQPQHF
TGCGCCAGCAGTCCTCACGCCAGGGGACCGTGTCAGCCCCAGCATTTT
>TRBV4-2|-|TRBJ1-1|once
CASSQGSGKGDTEAFF
TGTGCCAGCAGCCAAGGAAGTGGGAAGGGGGACACTGAAGCTTTCTTT
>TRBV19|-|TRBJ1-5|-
CASSISGLYQPQHF
TGTGCCAGTAGTATTTCAGGTCTCTATCAGCCCCAGCATTTT